This T cell receptor (beta chain) was retrieved from a study of blood T cell repertoires in COVID-19. About the study: The United States, Italy and Spain provided the acute and convalescent COVID-19 samples. From T cells, B-cell-depleted T cells, or PBMCs came the material, which was cDNA or gDNA.

This clone has just a few counts. Per the study methods: Amplification of reference gene primers was used by the study to estimate nucleated cell counts. The method was immunoSEQ multiplex PCR; TCRdb's version includes in-frame clones alone and lacks a portion of them. That table furnishes V, J and clone size, whereas the DNA furnished D and trimming. The sample holds 310,000 or so clones; around nine tenths are singletons and the top ten take 1% to 1.5%. This clonotype was obtained from a man between 70 and 80 years old with acute or convalescent COVID-19. The sequenced sample was peripheral blood.

The CDR3 DNA sequence: TGTGCCAGCAGCGTAGGGACTAGCACTAGCACAGATACGCAGTATTTT. This gives the protein CASSVGTSTSTDTQYF. The chain combines TRBV9 with TRBJ2-3, with TRBD2 matching over 8 bases. Trimming cost V 0 bases and J 0 bases; bases outside gene matches: 3. The germline gives CDR1 SGDLS, CDR2 YYNGEE. The length of the CDR3 is 16 residues.